This T cell receptor (beta chain) came from a study of T cell repertoires in cytomegalovirus infection. At least ten counts were recorded for this clonotype. The CDR3 is 16 residues long. Unmatched junction bases numbered 9, after V lost 5 bases and J lost 3 bases. The germline V gene encodes CDR1 MGHRA and CDR2 YSYEKL. One entry per CDR3 protein results from TCRdb running MiXCR on the reads. The sample includes around 320,000 distinct CDR3 sequences, approximately 9.5% of them seen just once. V gene TRBV4-1 combines with J gene TRBJ2-5; TRBD1 matches at 10 bases. This sequence originates from a human donor in good health (CMV status not recorded). Some clones in this sample may be carry-over from other donors' samples. Sequenced input: PBMCs. CDR3: CASSYGQGDREETQYF. The CDR3 nucleotides read TGCGCCAGCAGCTACGGACAGGGGGACCGCGAAGAGACCCAGTACTTC.